This TCR beta chain was retrieved from a study of T cells in Graves' hyperthyroidism and ophthalmopathy. Study-wide background: Sampling of peripheral blood happened at initial diagnosis, prior to any treatment. Overall study findings and caveats: Ophthalmopathy could be told apart from stable hyperthyroidism with a 13 V-J model. Most clonotypes expanded in the thyroid (above 0.001) were also present in blood.

The CDR3 spans 15 residues. Germline V gene sequence: CDR1 SGHTA, CDR2 FQGTGA. V was shortened by 5 bases and J by 0 bases, with 13 bases between the two germline ends. Fresh 10 ml peripheral blood yielded PBMCs. Amplification of TCR beta CDR3 regions was performed using RNA transcripts as template. The HTBI primer set was used in a first-round RT-PCR of the TCR CDR3. A single record per CDR3 protein comes from TCRdb applying MiXCR to the multiplex PCR reads. The sample includes about 520,000 distinct CDR3 sequences, under 25% of them seen just once. A word on this clonotype: Its antigen is undetermined.

The TCR was taken from a young man with Graves' hyperthyroidism. The chain combines TRBV7-3 with TRBJ2-5; D is unclear. Source material: blood. The CDR3 here is CASSPQTGNQETQYF. In DNA, the CDR3 is TGTGCCAGCAGCCCCCAGACTGGCAACCAAGAGACCCAGTACTTC. Looking up the rest from reference TRBV7-3 and TRBJ2-5 gives the full variable domain: GAGVSQTPSNKVTEKGKYVELRCDPISGHTALYWYRQSLGQGPEFLIYFQGTGAADDSGLPNDRFFAVRPEGSVSTLKIQRTERGDSAVYLCASSPQTGNQETQYFGPGTRLLVL.